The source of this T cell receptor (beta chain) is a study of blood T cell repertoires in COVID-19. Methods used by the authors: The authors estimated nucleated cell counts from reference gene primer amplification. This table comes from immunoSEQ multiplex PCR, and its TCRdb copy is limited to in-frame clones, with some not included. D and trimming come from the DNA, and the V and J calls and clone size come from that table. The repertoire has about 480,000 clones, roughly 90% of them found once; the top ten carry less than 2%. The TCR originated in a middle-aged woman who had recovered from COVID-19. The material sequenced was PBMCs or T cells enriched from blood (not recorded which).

The CDR3 DNA reads as TGTGCCAGCAGCTTAGGGGGACTAGCGGGAGTCCTCTCCTACGAGCAGTACTTC. Translating gives CASSLGGLAGVLSYEQYF. The rearrangement links TRBV7-2 to TRBJ2-7, with 14 nucleotides matching TRBD2. The CDR3 has 18 amino acids. Losses at the gene ends were 1 base for V and 0 bases for J; bases not matched to a gene: 5. Per the germline V gene, CDR1 is SGHTA and CDR2 is FQGNSA.